Each of the 27 T cell receptor beta chains below was sequenced from the same sample in a study of patients and donors after allogeneic stem cell transplantation. TCRdb re-derived calls from the RT-PCR reads in MiXCR, one entry per CDR3 protein. This table holds approximately 2,500 distinct CDR3 sequences, 17% found once. Material: blood, either unsorted or a sorted T cell fraction (not recorded which). These TCRs come from a human donor who was either an allogeneic HSCT recipient or a stem cell or donor lymphocyte infusion donor (not recorded which). It is not recorded whose cells these are; they may come from a transplant donor.

This clonotype is judged medium-sized. The rearrangement joins TRBV5-1 to TRBJ2-1, with 9 positions matching TRBD2. Germline CDR1 is SGHRS and CDR2 is YFSETQ. V trimming: 7 bases; J trimming: 7 bases; junction bases outside the gene matches: 0. The CDR3 is made up of 11 amino acids. Here the CDR3 DNA reads TGCGCCAGCGGACTAGCGAATGAGCAGTTCTTC. Translating it yields CASGLANEQFF.

The CDR3: CASSPPGLATNEQFF. The CDR3 nucleotides are TGTGCCAGCAGTCCCCCGGGACTAGCGACCAATGAGCAGTTCTTC. The chain recombines TRBV7-2 with TRBJ2-1, with 10 bases lining up with TRBD2. V lost 6 bases to trimming and J lost 6 bases; unmatched junction nucleotides: 8. The CDR3 is 15 amino acids. CDR1 and CDR2 from the germline V gene are SGHTA and FQGNSA.

In this sample, this clonotype is large. This chain connects TRBV27 to TRBJ1-2, with D perhaps TRBD1 (6 bases). This CDR3 has 15 residues. The ends were cut back, 6 bases at V and 1 base at J, with 15 bases in the middle. Per germline, CDR1 MNHEY and CDR2 SMNVEV (reference sequence). This chain's CDR3 is CASSRGTPDNYGYTF. CDR3 DNA: TGTGCCAGCAGCCGGGGGACACCAGATAACTATGGCTACACCTTC.

This clonotype has more than one count but fewer than ten. This sequence joins TRBV7-8 and TRBJ2-7; D not certain. The CDR3 totals 14 residues. CDR1 is SGHVS and CDR2 is FQNEAQ in the germline V gene. V was cut by 4 bases and J by 0 bases, with 10 bases left in between. In nucleotides, the CDR3 is TGTGCCAGCAGCTCGAGTTCAACCTCCTACGAGCAGTACTTC. It encodes CASSSSSTSYEQYF. Full variable domain (missing parts from reference TRBV7-8 and TRBJ2-7): GAGVSQSPRYKVAKRGQDVALRCDPISGHVSLFWYQQALGQGPEFLTYFQNEAQLDKSGLPSDRFFAERPEGSVSTLKIQRTQQEDSAVYLCASSSSSTSYEQYFGPGTRLTVT.

In its sample, this clonotype ranks as medium-sized. CDR3 region: CASSSPLGGHGYTF. CDR3 sequence (DNA): TGTGCCAGCAGCTCTCCTCTCGGGGGGCATGGCTACACCTTC. The V gene is TRBV7-9, the J gene TRBJ1-2; a possible D gene is TRBD1 (6 bases). The length of the CDR3 is 14 residues. Germline assignment: CDR1 SEHNR and CDR2 FQNEAQ (reference sequence). Trimming shortened V by 4 bases and J by 6 bases, and 15 bases separated the two germline ends.

In its sample, this clonotype ranks as medium-sized. The rearrangement links TRBV5-1 to TRBJ2-5, with 8 bases lining up with TRBD2. The CDR3 loop spans 14 amino acids. V shed 4 bases and J 5 bases; nucleotides not matched to a gene: 7. CDR1 is SGHRS, CDR2 YFSETQ, per germline. The CDR3 is CASSEGLVMETQYF. DNA for the CDR3: TGCGCCAGCAGCGAGGGACTAGTTATGGAGACCCAGTACTTC.

This clonotype has a handful of counts. The J gene is TRBJ2-7, the V gene TRBV6-6, with 9 positions matching TRBD1. CDR3 length: 16 residues. The V gene's germline CDR1 is MNHNY and CDR2 SVGAGI (reference sequence). V gave up 6 bases and J gave up 1 base; unmatched junction bases: 10. CDR3 residues: CASRLRSTGGSYEQYF. Written as DNA, the CDR3 is TGTGCCAGCAGACTACGCTCGACAGGGGGTTCCTACGAGCAGTACTTC.

This clonotype was counted a few times. The rearrangement joins TRBV5-5 to TRBJ2-3; maybe TRBD1 (6 bases). There are 15 residues in the CDR3. Germline assignment: CDR1 SGHKS and CDR2 YYEKEE (reference sequence). The V end was cut by 4 bases, the J end by 2 bases, with 14 bases between. The CDR3, as DNA: TGTGCCAGCAGCGAGGCAGGGGTCCTCACAGATACGCAGTATTTT. Translation: CASSEAGVLTDTQYF.

This clonotype has more than one count but fewer than ten. V usage is TRBV2 and J usage is TRBJ2-7; D unresolved. The CDR3 runs 12 residues. The germline CDR1 and CDR2 sequences are SNHLY and FYNNEI. Trimming pared 7 bases from V and 4 bases from J, leaving 11 bases between. CDR3 bases: TGTGCCAGCAAGTCAGCAGGATACGAGCAGTACTTC. Its protein product is CASKSAGYEQYF.

The chain links TRBV2 to TRBJ2-7; D gene ambiguous. Trimming took 4 bases from V and 3 from J, leaving 7 bases between them. The CDR3 contains 12 residues. The V gene's germline CDR1 is SNHLY and CDR2 FYNNEI. The CDR3 loop is CASSGTNYEQYF. CDR3 in DNA: TGTGCCAGCAGTGGGACCAACTACGAGCAGTACTTC.

The chain has TRBV2 and TRBJ2-1, with a possible D match to TRBD2 (5 bases). The germline CDR1 and CDR2 sequences are SNHLY and FYNNEI. The CDR3 extends over 14 amino acids. V shed 3 bases and J shed 9 bases, with 15 bases lying between them. CDR3 loop: CASSERASLSEQFF. The CDR3 DNA reads TGTGCCAGCAGTGAGAGGGCCTCCCTAAGTGAGCAGTTCTTC.

This clonotype was counted a few times. This chain links TRBV5-1 with TRBJ2-6, with a tentative D call TRBD1 (5 bases). Deletions cut 5 bases from V and 0 bases from J, with 9 bases between. The germline V gene has CDR1 SGHRS and CDR2 YFSETQ. The CDR3 has 15 residues. The CDR3 is CASRVDSSGANVLTF. DNA of the CDR3: TGCGCCAGCAGAGTTGACAGCTCTGGGGCCAACGTCCTGACTTTC.

The chain has TRBV5-6 and TRBJ1-1; 9 bases are a match to TRBD1. This CDR3 spans 13 amino acids. Trimming took 3 bases from V and 10 from J; bases not matched to a gene: 7. Looked up from germline, CDR1 is SGHDT and CDR2 is YYEEEE. The CDR3 reads CASSYPGTGRAFF. The CDR3 coding sequence is TGTGCCAGCAGCTATCCCGGGACAGGGCGAGCTTTCTTT.

In its sample, this clonotype was seen once. The V gene is TRBV6-2 or TRBV6-3, the J gene TRBJ1-6, with 7 bases identical to TRBD1. V trimming: 6 bases; J trimming: 7 bases; junction bases outside the gene matches: 9. Germline V gene lookup returns CDR1 MNHEY and CDR2 SVGEGT. CDR3 size: 15 residues. CDR3 DNA sequence: TGTGCCAGCAGAAGCGCCGGGACAGAAAATTCACCCCTCCACTTT. As protein: CASRSAGTENSPLHF.

This clonotype came up once. This chain connects TRBV2 to TRBJ2-7; no reliable D call. CDR1 and CDR2 (germline): SNHLY, FYNNEI. Trimming took off 3 bases at V and 3 bases at J, with 3 bases between the two ends. The CDR3 totals 11 residues. CDR3 sequence reads: CASSDYYEQYF. The CDR3 DNA is TGTGCCAGCAGTGACTACTACGAGCAGTACTTC.

This CDR3 reads CASALAGRNTGELFF. CDR3 nucleotides: TGTGCCAGCGCTTTAGCGGGCAGGAACACCGGGGAGCTGTTTTTT. The chain recombines TRBV12-3 or TRBV12-4 with TRBJ2-2; TRBD2 matches 7 bases. The J segment lost 1 base and the V segment lost 8 bases, leaving 7 bases of the junction unmatched. The CDR3 is made up of 15 amino acids.

This clonotype is large. This sequence joins TRBV5-6 and TRBJ1-1, with a weak D call TRBD1 (5 bases). Germline CDR1 SGHDT, CDR2 YYEEEE. This CDR3 contains 16 residues. Trimming took off 1 base at V and 1 base at J, with 14 bases between the two ends. In DNA, the CDR3 is TGTGCCAGCAGCTTGTATGGGCAGGGCGGGAACACTGAAGCTTTCTTT. This gives the protein CASSLYGQGGNTEAFF.

This chain links TRBV6-5 with TRBJ2-1; possible D gene TRBD2, 6 bases. The CDR3 length is 13 residues. The germline gives CDR1 MNHEY, CDR2 SVGAGI. V dropped 8 bases and J dropped 9 bases, with 17 bases sitting between them. This CDR3 reads CASHSGGAGEQFF. The CDR3, as DNA: TGTGCCAGCCACAGTGGAGGAGCGGGTGAGCAGTTCTTC.

Only a few counts were recorded for this clonotype. The chain recombines TRBV5-1 with TRBJ2-1; 9 bases map to TRBD2. The V gene's germline CDR1 is SGHRS and CDR2 YFSETQ. CDR3 size: 15 residues. Trimming took 4 bases from V and 1 from J; bases not matched to a gene: 3. The CDR3 here is CASSASGNSYNEQFF. Here the CDR3 DNA reads TGCGCCAGCAGCGCTAGCGGGAATTCCTACAATGAGCAGTTCTTC.

In its sample, this clonotype was seen a few times. The gene calls are TRBV25-1 and TRBJ1-2; D unclear. This CDR3 has 14 amino acids. Germline CDR1 MGHDK, CDR2 SYGVNS. V lost 4 bases to trimming and J lost 2 bases, with 11 bases between them. The CDR3, as DNA: TGTGCCAGCAGTGCGAAAGGAGCGAACTATGGCTACACCTTC. Amino acid sequence: CASSAKGANYGYTF.

This clonotype is labeled medium-sized. The CDR3 DNA reads as TGTGCCAGCAGCGTAGCTACGGGAGGGGCCAACGTCCTGACTTTC. Its translation: CASSVATGGANVLTF. V gene TRBV9 combines with J gene TRBJ2-6; the D gene is possibly TRBD2 (5 bases). The CDR3 length is 15 residues. V lost 0 bases to trimming and J lost 4 bases, with 8 bases between them. CDR1 and CDR2 (germline): SGDLS, YYNGEE.

This clonotype is judged medium-sized. The chain carries TRBV7-2 and TRBJ2-2; the D gene is possibly TRBD2 (6 bases). The V end lost 6 bases, the J end lost 1 base, and 12 bases lay between the germline ends. Germline assignment: CDR1 SGHTA and CDR2 FQGNSA. The CDR3 runs to 15 residues. As DNA, the CDR3 is TGTGCCAGCAGACCAACCGGGGGGAACACCGGGGAGCTGTTTTTT. Protein sequence: CASRPTGGNTGELFF.

V usage is TRBV6-5 and J usage is TRBJ2-7, with 10 bases fitting TRBD2. The CDR3 has 13 amino acids. From germline, CDR1 is MNHEY and CDR2 SVGAGI. J gave up 3 bases and V 8 bases, and 4 bases lay outside the gene matches. The CDR3 here is CASGKREGYEQYF. The CDR3 DNA reads TGTGCCAGCGGGAAGCGGGAGGGCTACGAGCAGTACTTC.

This clonotype is medium-sized. The chain has TRBV6-2 or TRBV6-3 and TRBJ2-1; a weak D match, TRBD2 (5 bases). This CDR3 has 13 amino acids. The V gene's germline CDR1 is MNHEY and CDR2 SVGEGT. With 6 bases removed from V and 9 bases from J, the gap between germline ends came to 15 bases. The CDR3 region is CASSYEGDTEQFF. Here the CDR3 DNA reads TGTGCCAGCAGCTACGAGGGAGACACTGAGCAGTTCTTC.

This clonotype was observed a handful of times. This chain joins TRBV5-5 and TRBJ2-7; 8 nucleotides match TRBD1. V shed 4 bases and J 4 bases; nucleotides not matched to a gene: 10. Germline V gene data show CDR1 as SGHKS and CDR2 as YYEKEE (reference sequence). The CDR3 has 15 residues. The CDR3 here is CASSQSTGELYEQYF. The DNA for the CDR3 is TGTGCCAGCAGCCAGTCGACAGGGGAACTTTACGAGCAGTACTTC.

The gene calls are TRBV6-5 and TRBJ1-2; D may be TRBD1 (5 bases). V was clipped by 6 bases and J by 1 base, with 9 bases between them. The CDR3 extends over 13 amino acids. Germline-derived CDR1 and CDR2 are MNHEY and SVGAGI. Written as DNA, the CDR3 is TGTGCCAGCAGACCCGACAGTAACTATGGCTACACCTTC. Encoded protein: CASRPDSNYGYTF.

This clonotype was observed a few times. This chain connects TRBV19 to TRBJ2-2; 9 nucleotides agree with TRBD2. Germline lookup yields CDR1 LNHDA and CDR2 SQIVND (reference sequence). The CDR3 consists of 14 residues. Trimming at V came to 10 bases and at J to 6 bases, leaving 9 bases not matched to a gene. The CDR3 here is CATKGTSWAGELFF. Here the CDR3 DNA reads TGTGCCACCAAGGGGACTAGCTGGGCCGGGGAGCTGTTTTTT.